This T cell receptor (beta chain) appears in the sequencing data of a study of cytomegalovirus exposure and HLA in healthy donors. The PCR employed 60 Vbeta primers together with 13 Jbeta primers. Produced via immunoSEQ multiplex PCR; TCRdb's table is partial and in-frame only. The table lists tens of thousands of clones, with about 3.8% in the top ten. CDR1 and CDR2 (germline): SGHTA, FQGTGA. The CDR3 has 16 residues. Trimming cost V 2 bases and J 7 bases; bases outside gene matches: 10. About this clone itself: Its antigen is not known.

Study results and limitations: Fewer N-insertions than the 666-donor mean were reportedly shown by an Asian-associated ancestry cluster in a later analysis. The study carried out a later analysis of TCR beta sequences. It associated some 15,000 of them with specific HLA alleles at a false discovery rate of 0.05.

The chain combines TRBV7-3 with TRBJ2-3; 9 nucleotides align to TRBD2. Input material: PBMCs. The source is a female donor in good health and CMV-seropositive. This CDR3 reads CASSLERAGGQNTQYF. The CDR3 coding sequence is TGTGCCAGCAGCTTAGAAAGGGCGGGGGGGCAAAATACGCAGTATTTT.